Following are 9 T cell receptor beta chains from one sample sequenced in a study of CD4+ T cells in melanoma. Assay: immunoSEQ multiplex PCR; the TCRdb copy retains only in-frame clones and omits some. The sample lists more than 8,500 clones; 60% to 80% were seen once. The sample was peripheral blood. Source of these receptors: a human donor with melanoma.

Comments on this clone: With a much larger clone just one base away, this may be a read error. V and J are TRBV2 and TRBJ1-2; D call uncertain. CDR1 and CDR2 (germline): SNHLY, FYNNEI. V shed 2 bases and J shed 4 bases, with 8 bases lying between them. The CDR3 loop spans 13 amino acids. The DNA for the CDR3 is TGTGCCAGCAGTGAATGGACCCCCTATGGCTACACCTTC. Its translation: CASSEWTPYGYTF.

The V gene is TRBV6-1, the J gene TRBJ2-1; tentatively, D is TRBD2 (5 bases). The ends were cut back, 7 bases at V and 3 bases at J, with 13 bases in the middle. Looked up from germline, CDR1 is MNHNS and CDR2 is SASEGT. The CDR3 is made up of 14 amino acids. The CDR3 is CASTMTGYYNEQFF. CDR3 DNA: TGTGCCAGCACCATGACGGGATACTACAATGAGCAGTTCTTC.

CDR3 residues: CASSLALGELFF. The CDR3 bases are TGCGCCAGCAGCTTGGCGTTAGGGGAGCTGTTTTTT. The rearrangement links TRBV5-1 to TRBJ2-2; D not resolved. This CDR3 has 12 amino acids. The V and J ends lost 0 bases and 8 bases respectively, with 5 bases between them. Germline V gives CDR1 SGHRS, CDR2 YFSETQ.

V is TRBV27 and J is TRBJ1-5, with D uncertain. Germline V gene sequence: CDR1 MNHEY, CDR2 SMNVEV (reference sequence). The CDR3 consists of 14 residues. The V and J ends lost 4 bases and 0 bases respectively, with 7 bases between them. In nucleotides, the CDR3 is TGTGCCAGCAGTTACCGACATAGCAATCAGCCCCAGCATTTT. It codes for CASSYRHSNQPQHF.

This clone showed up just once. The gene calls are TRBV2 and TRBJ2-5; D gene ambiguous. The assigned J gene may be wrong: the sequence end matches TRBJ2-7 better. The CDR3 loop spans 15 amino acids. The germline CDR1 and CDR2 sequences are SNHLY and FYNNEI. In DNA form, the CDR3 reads TGTGCCAGCAGTGAGTCGACGCCTCAGTTCTACGAGCAGTACTTC. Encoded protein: CASSESTPQFYEQYF.

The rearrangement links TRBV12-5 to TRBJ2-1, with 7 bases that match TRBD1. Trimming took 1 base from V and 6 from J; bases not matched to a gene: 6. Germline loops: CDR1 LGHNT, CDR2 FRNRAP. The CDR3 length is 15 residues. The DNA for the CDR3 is TGTGCTAGTGGTTTGGGGGACAGAAAAGGCAATGAGCAGTTCTTC. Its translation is CASGLGDRKGNEQFF. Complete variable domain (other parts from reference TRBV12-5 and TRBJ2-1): DARVTQTPRHKVTEMGQEVTMRCQPILGHNTVFWYRQTMMQGLELLAYFRNRAPLDDSGMPKDRFSAEMPDATLATLKIQPSEPRDSAVYFCASGLGDRKGNEQFFGPGTRLTVL.

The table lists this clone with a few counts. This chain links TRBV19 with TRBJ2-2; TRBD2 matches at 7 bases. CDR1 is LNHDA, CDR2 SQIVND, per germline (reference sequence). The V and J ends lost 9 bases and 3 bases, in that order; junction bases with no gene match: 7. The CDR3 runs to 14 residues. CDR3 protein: CASELLAHTGELFF. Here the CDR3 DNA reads TGTGCCAGCGAACTACTAGCGCACACCGGGGAGCTGTTTTTT.

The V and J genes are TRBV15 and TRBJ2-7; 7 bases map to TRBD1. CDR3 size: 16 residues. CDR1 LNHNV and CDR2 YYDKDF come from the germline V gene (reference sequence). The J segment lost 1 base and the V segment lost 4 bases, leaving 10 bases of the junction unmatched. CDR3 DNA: TGTGCCACCAGCACCGGGACAGAAGACTTTTCCTACGAGCAGTACTTC. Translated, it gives CATSTGTEDFSYEQYF.

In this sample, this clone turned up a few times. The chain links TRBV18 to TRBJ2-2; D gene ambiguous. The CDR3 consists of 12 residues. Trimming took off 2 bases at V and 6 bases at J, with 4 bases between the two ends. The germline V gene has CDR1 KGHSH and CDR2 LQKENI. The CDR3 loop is CASSPSPGELFF. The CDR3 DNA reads TGTGCCAGCTCACCATCTCCCGGGGAGCTGTTTTTT.